This T cell receptor (beta chain) was recorded in a study of blood T cell repertoires in COVID-19. Looking at the study overall: Donors in the United States, Italy and Spain gave samples during acute or convalescent COVID-19.

The count of this clone is one. Germline-derived CDR1 and CDR2 are LGHDT and YNNKEL (reference sequence). The CDR3 spans 14 residues. V gave up 10 bases and J gave up 3 bases; unmatched junction bases: 7. Per the original data handling: Reference gene primer amplification gave nucleated cell count estimates. Clones were read by immunoSEQ multiplex PCR, and TCRdb kept only the in-frame ones, dropping some. The V and J calls and the clone size are those of that table, but D and trimming were determined from the DNA. The sample consists of approximately 300,000 clones, more than 75% of them appearing once. The study recruited people aged about 18 to 89 years across around 23 US areas. Symptom resolution, clearance, or two negative PCRs marked donors in Cohort 3 as recovered.

This sequence originates from a woman aged 25-40 years who had recovered from COVID-19. Sequencing used PBMCs or T cells enriched from blood (not recorded which). The rearrangement links TRBV3-1 (or the pseudogene TRBV3-2) to TRBJ1-5, with TRBD1 identical over 9 bases. The CDR3 region has the DNA TGTGCCACCTCAGGACAGGGGTACAATCAGCCCCAGCATTTT. Its protein product is CATSGQGYNQPQHF.